Listed below are T cell receptor beta chains from one sample, sequenced in a study of blood T cell repertoires in COVID-19. Assay used: immunoSEQ multiplex PCR; TCRdb lists only in-frame clones, some missing. The sample yields 400,000 to 450,000 clones, 80% to 90% seen once. The sample was PBMCs or T cells enriched from blood (not recorded which). The receptors here all came from a man aged 25 to 40 who had recovered from COVID-19. CDR3s include the opening cysteine and the closing phenylalanine or tryptophan. The D gene is left open where the match is weak. Clone sizes are given selectively: once, few, many, or a class where the clone is expanded.

>-|TRBV19|-|TRBJ1-5
CASREPDVYSNQPQHF
TGTGCCAGTAGGGAGCCCGATGTGTATAGCAATCAGCCCCAGCATTTT
>-|TRBV7-3|few|TRBJ2-2
CASSLTGSGELFF
TGTGCCAGCAGCTTAACCGGGAGCGGGGAGCTGTTTTTT
>TRBD1|TRBV7-9|-|TRBJ2-7
CASLRGGDEQYF
TGTGCCAGCTTACGAGGGGGCGACGAGCAGTACTTC
>TRBD1|TRBV29-1|-|TRBJ2-5
CSVGGDRVRETQYF
TGCAGCGTTGGGGGGGACAGGGTGCGAGAGACCCAGTACTTC
>TRBD1|TRBV2|-|TRBJ2-1
CASSDRQGWGEQFF
TGTGCCAGCAGTGATAGACAGGGGTGGGGTGAGCAGTTCTTC
>TRBD1|TRBV25-1|once|TRBJ1-4
CASRDTGGISEKLFF
TGTGCCAGCAGGGATACAGGGGGCATTAGTGAAAAACTGTTTTTT
>-|TRBV15|-|TRBJ2-7
CATSRDKAGTPAYEQYF
TGTGCCACCAGCAGAGATAAAGCCGGGACACCCGCCTACGAGCAGTACTTC
>TRBD1|TRBV28|-|TRBJ2-7
CASSLDRSRYEQYF
TGTGCCAGCAGTTTGGACAGGTCGCGCTACGAGCAGTACTTC
>-|TRBV9|-|TRBJ1-3
CASSPHGASGNTIYF
TGTGCCAGCAGCCCTCATGGGGCATCGGGAAACACCATATATTTT
>TRBD2|TRBV28|-|TRBJ2-1
CASRGLANEQFF
TGTGCCAGCAGAGGACTAGCGAATGAGCAGTTCTTC
>-|TRBV6-5|-|TRBJ2-7
CASSSTGRSYEQYF
TGTGCCAGCAGTTCGACAGGCAGGTCCTACGAGCAGTACTTC
>-|TRBV28|few|TRBJ2-7
CASSPPAAGSEQYF
TGTGCCAGCAGCCCACCTGCTGCAGGGTCCGAGCAGTACTTC
>TRBD1|TRBV4-1|-|TRBJ1-1
CASSQTTKGQLGGNTEAFF
TGCGCCAGCAGCCAAACCACAAAGGGACAGTTGGGAGGGAACACTGAAGCTTTCTTT
>TRBD1|TRBV6-2/TRBV6-3|-|TRBJ2-5
CASSPPGTGRKTQYF
TGTGCCAGCAGTCCCCCCGGGACAGGGAGAAAGACCCAGTACTTC
>-|TRBV28|-|TRBJ2-7
CASRLQGWNEQYF
TGTGCCAGCAGGCTGCAGGGCTGGAACGAGCAGTACTTC